This T cell receptor beta chain was identified in a study of technical replicates of blood from several donors. Some clones are missing from TCRdb's copy, which holds only in-frame ones; the method was immunoSEQ multiplex PCR. Of roughly 80,000 clones in the sample, approximately 94% were seen once. Germline V lookup: CDR1 ENHRY, CDR2 SYGVKD. V shed 11 bases and J 3 bases; nucleotides not matched to a gene: 9. This CDR3 has 14 residues. Sequencing input: T cells isolated from PBMCs. The chain carries TRBV10-3 and TRBJ1-5; 8 bases align to TRBD1. This receptor was identified in a human donor in good health. CDR3 amino acids: CAAGTGEINQPQHF. The CDR3 region has the DNA TGTGCCGCCGGGACAGGAGAGATCAATCAGCCCCAGCATTTT.